What follows are 21 T cell receptor beta chains derived from one specimen sequenced in a study of shared clonotypes between healthy human individuals. Measured with immunoSEQ multiplex PCR; TCRdb has only the in-frame clones, and not every one. The data show approximately 510,000 clones, 75% to 85% seen once. The sequenced sample was PBMCs. The receptors stem from a woman in her thirties or forties in good health. Some clones in this sample may be carry-over from other donors' samples.

In this sample, this clone turned up a few times. The gene calls are TRBV5-1 and TRBJ2-2; D unclear. The CDR3 sequence is 12 residues long. Germline CDR1 is SGHRS and CDR2 is YFSETQ. V was cut by 2 bases and J by 3 bases, with 2 bases left in between. The CDR3 loop reads CASSFDTGELFF. The CDR3 DNA is TGCGCCAGCAGCTTCGACACCGGGGAGCTGTTTTTT.

This chain uses TRBV19 with TRBJ2-2; D is uncertain. V was shortened by 3 bases and J by 5 bases, with 10 bases between the two germline ends. There are 14 residues in the CDR3. Germline assignment: CDR1 LNHDA and CDR2 SQIVND (reference sequence). The CDR3 is CASSMLRYTGELFF. In nucleotides, the CDR3 is TGTGCCAGTAGTATGCTTCGATATACCGGGGAGCTGTTTTTT.

The chain couples TRBV5-4 to TRBJ2-3; TRBD2 might be the D (5 bases). The germline gives CDR1 SGHNT, CDR2 YYREEE (reference sequence). CDR3 length: 14 residues. V lost 2 bases and J lost 2, with 9 bases in between. The DNA of the CDR3 is TGTGCCAGCAGCTTTGAAGCGGCCACAGATACGCAGTATTTT. As protein: CASSFEAATDTQYF.

The chain is built from TRBV28 and TRBJ2-5; perhaps TRBD1 as D (6 bases). Trimming cost V 6 bases and J 5 bases, with 16 bases left between them. The CDR3 has 14 residues. The germline V gene encodes CDR1 MDHEN and CDR2 SYDVKM. This CDR3 reads CASSSDRYEETQYF. DNA of the CDR3: TGTGCCAGCAGCTCCGACAGGTACGAGGAGACCCAGTACTTC.

The chain combines TRBV7-3 with TRBJ2-2, with 7 bases that match TRBD2. The germline gives CDR1 SGHTA, CDR2 FQGTGA. V shed 5 bases and J 1 base; nucleotides not matched to a gene: 7. This CDR3 is built from 16 residues. Written as DNA, the CDR3 is TGTGCCAGCAGCATTGGACTAGGCGAGAACACCGGGGAGCTGTTTTTT. Translating it yields CASSIGLGENTGELFF.

This clone was seen many times. The chain couples TRBV10-3 to TRBJ2-1, with D possibly TRBD1 on 6 matching bases. This CDR3 spans 12 amino acids. V lost 2 bases and J lost 10, with 9 bases in between. Looked up from germline, CDR1 is ENHRY and CDR2 is SYGVKD. DNA for the CDR3: TGTGCCATCAGTGAGCCTGGACAGGAGCAGTTCTTC. This encodes CAISEPGQEQFF.

The CDR3 nucleotides are TGTGCCAGCGCCTTCCGGACAGGGTCGGCTCAGCCCCAGCATTTT. Translation gives CASAFRTGSAQPQHF. The gene calls are TRBV5-8 and TRBJ1-5; 8 bases match TRBD1. The CDR3 runs to 15 residues. With V trimmed by 7 bases and J by 6 bases, 12 bases remained unmatched. Germline V gene data show CDR1 as SGHTS and CDR2 as YDEGEE.

The CDR3 sequence is CASSFGVQQETQYF. The DNA for the CDR3 is TGCGCCAGCAGCTTCGGGGTACAACAAGAGACCCAGTACTTC. The rearrangement joins TRBV5-1 to TRBJ2-5; the D gene is possibly TRBD2 (5 bases). Trimming took 2 bases from V and 2 from J, leaving 10 bases between them. The germline gives CDR1 SGHRS, CDR2 YFSETQ. CDR3 size: 14 residues.

The chain joins TRBV7-2 to TRBJ1-5; D gene unclear. V lost 5 bases and J lost 2, with 13 bases in between. The CDR3 consists of 15 residues. Germline lookup yields CDR1 SGHTA and CDR2 FQGNSA. In nucleotides, the CDR3 is TGTGCCAGCAGCCCCCAGAATGGCCGCAATCAGCCCCAGCATTTT. Translation gives CASSPQNGRNQPQHF. The complete variable domain, with remaining parts taken from reference TRBV7-2 and TRBJ1-5, reads GAGVSQSPSNKVTEKGKDVELRCDPISGHTALYWYRQSLGQGLEFLIYFQGNSAPDKSGLPSDRFSAERTGGSVSTLTIQRTQQEDSAVYLCASSPQNGRNQPQHFGDGTRLSIL.

The chain joins TRBV9 to TRBJ1-1; possibly TRBD1 for D (5 bases). Deletions cut 3 bases from V and 0 bases from J, with 9 bases between. The germline V gene has CDR1 SGDLS and CDR2 YYNGEE. CDR3 length: 14 residues. The CDR3 nucleotides read TGTGCCAGCAGCGCCTTGGGGGTGAACACTGAAGCTTTCTTT. Amino acid sequence: CASSALGVNTEAFF.

Of note for this clone: Compared with germline, one end of the junction differs, possibly owing to a read error. V is TRBV10-3 and J is TRBJ1-2, with 9 bases identical to TRBD1. The CDR3 has 15 amino acids. Germline assignment: CDR1 ENHRY and CDR2 SYGVKD. Here the CDR3 reads CTISTTGGGGYGYTF. In DNA form, the CDR3 reads TGTACCATCAGTACCACAGGGGGCGGCGGGTATGGCTACACCTTC.

This clone has only a few counts. The chain has TRBV9 and TRBJ1-2; 7 nucleotides agree with TRBD1. This CDR3 is built from 14 residues. Germline V gene sequence: CDR1 SGDLS, CDR2 YYNGEE. V dropped 6 bases and J dropped 7; count of bases not matched to a gene: 12. In nucleotides, the CDR3 is TGTGCCAGCACCTCCATCACAGGGGTAGCTGGCTACACCTTC. This translates into CASTSITGVAGYTF. The entire variable domain, with the rest obtained from reference TRBV9 and TRBJ1-2, is as follows: DSGVTQTPKHLITATGQRVTLRCSPRSGDLSVYWYQQSLDQGLQFLIQYYNGEERAKGNILERFSAQQFPDLHSELNLSSLELGDSALYFCASTSITGVAGYTFGSGTRLTVV.

This sequence joins TRBV9 and TRBJ1-1, with 7 bases lining up with TRBD1. Germline CDR1 reads SGDLS; CDR2 reads YYNGEE. The CDR3 extends over 16 amino acids. With 0 bases clipped from V and 1 base from J, the junction kept 6 bases outside the gene matches. The CDR3 DNA reads TGTGCCAGCAGCGTAGGATTAGGGACAGAGAACACTGAAGCTTTCTTT. Protein product: CASSVGLGTENTEAFF.

Here the CDR3 DNA reads TGTGCCATCAGGGGAGAGGCATTCGATACGCAGTATTTT. Amino acids: CAIRGEAFDTQYF. This chain joins TRBV10-3 and TRBJ2-3; D is possibly TRBD2 (5 bases). Germline V lookup: CDR1 ENHRY, CDR2 SYGVKD. The CDR3 sequence is 13 residues long. Trimming stripped 6 bases from V and 6 bases from J, with 13 bases between.

This sequence joins TRBV27 and TRBJ2-5, with no clear D. The J call is doubtful: the DNA matches TRBJ2-7 better. Germline values: CDR1 MNHEY, CDR2 SMNVEV (reference sequence). The CDR3 totals 14 residues. The CDR3 region has the DNA TGTGCCAGCAGTTTTAAAGACTGGTCCTACGAGCAGTACTTC. It specifies CASSFKDWSYEQYF.

The chain has TRBV18 and TRBJ1-1; TRBD1 is a possible D gene (5 bases). The germline CDR1 and CDR2 sequences are KGHSH and LQKENI. The CDR3 totals 15 residues. V gave up 4 bases and J gave up 2 bases, with 14 bases separating them. CDR3 DNA: TGTGCCAGCTCACAGGGCAGGGACCCAAACACTGAAGCTTTCTTT. Translation gives CASSQGRDPNTEAFF.

The chain uses TRBV5-4 and TRBJ2-7; D possibly uses TRBD1 or TRBD2 (5 bases each). Germline lookup yields CDR1 SGHNT and CDR2 YYREEE (reference sequence). V dropped 0 bases and J dropped 1 base, with 8 bases sitting between them. The CDR3 is made up of 14 amino acids. CDR3 sequence: CASSLDRRSYEQYF. CDR3 in DNA: TGTGCCAGCAGCTTGGACAGGAGGTCCTACGAGCAGTACTTC.

V gene TRBV5-4 combines with J gene TRBJ2-1; 8 bases line up with TRBD2. This CDR3 comprises 14 residues. The germline V gene has CDR1 SGHNT and CDR2 YYREEE (reference sequence). The junction had 4 bases not matched to a gene; V was cut back by 5 bases and J by 3 bases. CDR3: CASSQRGNYNEQFF. The DNA for the CDR3 is TGTGCCAGCAGTCAGCGGGGGAACTACAATGAGCAGTTCTTC.

The J gene is TRBJ2-1, the V gene TRBV5-1; the match to TRBD1 covers 8 bases. Germline V lookup: CDR1 SGHRS, CDR2 YFSETQ. CDR3 length: 16 residues. The ends lost 5 bases at V and 4 bases at J; junction bases unmatched: 11. CDR3 in amino acids: CASRPPGTGDYNEQFF. CDR3 DNA sequence: TGCGCCAGCAGACCCCCAGGGACAGGCGATTACAATGAGCAGTTCTTC.

In regard to this clone: Other nucleotide sequences from this sample produce the same CDR3. V is TRBV30 and J is TRBJ2-7, with D possibly called TRBD1 or TRBD2 (6 bases each). The CDR3 runs to 12 residues. Trimming cost V 4 bases and J 6 bases, with 13 bases left between them. In germline, CDR1 is GTSNPN, CDR2 SVGIG (reference sequence). In DNA, the CDR3 is TGTGCCTGGACGAGAGGAGGGGGCGAGCAGTACTTC. Residues: CAWTRGGGEQYF.

The rearrangement links TRBV7-8 to TRBJ1-5; D is possibly TRBD1 (5 bases). V lost 5 bases to trimming and J lost 0 bases, with 14 bases between them. CDR3 length equals 16 residues. Germline CDR1 reads SGHVS; CDR2 reads FQNEAQ. In DNA form, the CDR3 reads TGTGCCAGCAGCGGGGGGGGAGCTAATAGCAATCAGCCCCAGCATTTT. Residues: CASSGGGANSNQPQHF.